Listed below are T cell receptor beta chains from one sample, sequenced in a study of blood T cells in healthy people across ages. TCRdb independently ran MiXCR on the 5' RACE reads; one entry per CDR3 protein. The data show about 650,000 distinct CDR3 sequences, over 40% seen once. The specimen was blood. These receptors all stem from a woman over 75 in good health. Both conserved end residues are trimmed from each CDR3. The order of the fields is CDR3 length, V gene, CDR3 protein.

CDR3 length: 14; V gene: TRBV5-1; CDR3 protein: ASSPPDRASTDTQY
CDR3 length: 14; V gene: TRBV30; CDR3 protein: AWSVGAGSSYNGQF
CDR3 length: 13; V gene: TRBV12-5; CDR3 protein: ASGPDRAPYNEQF
CDR3 length: 13; V gene: TRBV28; CDR3 protein: ASTSGSFYNSPLH
CDR3 length: 12; V gene: TRBV11-1; CDR3 protein: ASSWREGNTEAF
CDR3 length: 14; V gene: TRBV5-1; CDR3 protein: ASSFEAGAFYNEQF
CDR3 length: 14; V gene: TRBV10-3; CDR3 protein: AISELRASEEETQY
CDR3 length: 12; V gene: TRBV29-1; CDR3 protein: SVRQGSNYNEQF
CDR3 length: 13; V gene: TRBV12-3/TRBV12-4; CDR3 protein: ASSLRGDSYNEQF
CDR3 length: 12; V gene: TRBV25-1; CDR3 protein: ASNEGRPTDTQY
CDR3 length: 11; V gene: TRBV27; CDR3 protein: ASRKRSSYGQY
CDR3 length: 13; V gene: TRBV5-1; CDR3 protein: ASSTQTLRTDTQY
CDR3 length: 12; V gene: TRBV29-1; CDR3 protein: SVGEGPLAYEQY
CDR3 length: 13; V gene: TRBV6-5; CDR3 protein: ASRSTRTGSYEQY
CDR3 length: 14; V gene: TRBV6-5; CDR3 protein: ASSYQRGGGGREQF
CDR3 length: 16; V gene: TRBV21-1; CDR3 protein: ASSKEGGQGIAKNIQY
CDR3 length: 16; V gene: TRBV7-3; CDR3 protein: ASSPLETGQGPYNEQF